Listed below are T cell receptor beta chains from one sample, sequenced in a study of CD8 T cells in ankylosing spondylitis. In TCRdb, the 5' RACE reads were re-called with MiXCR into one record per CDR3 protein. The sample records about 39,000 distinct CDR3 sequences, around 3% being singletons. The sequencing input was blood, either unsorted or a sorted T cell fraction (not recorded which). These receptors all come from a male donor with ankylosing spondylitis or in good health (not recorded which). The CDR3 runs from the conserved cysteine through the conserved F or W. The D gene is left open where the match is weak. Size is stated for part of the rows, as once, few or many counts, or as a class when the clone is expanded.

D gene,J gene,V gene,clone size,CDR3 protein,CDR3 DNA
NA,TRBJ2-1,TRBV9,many,CASSVQGVSSYNEQFF,TGTGCCAGCAGCGTACAAGGGGTAAGCTCCTACAATGAGCAGTTCTTC
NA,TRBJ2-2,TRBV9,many,CASSGTPHGGGELFF,TGTGCCAGCAGCGGAACACCCCACGGAGGCGGGGAGCTGTTTTTT
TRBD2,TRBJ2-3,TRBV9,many,CASSPRLAGELDTQYF,TGTGCCAGCAGCCCCCGTTTAGCGGGGGAGTTGGATACGCAGTATTTT
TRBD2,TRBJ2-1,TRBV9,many,CASSVGPREGVHEQFF,TGTGCCAGCAGCGTAGGGCCGCGGGAGGGGGTTCATGAGCAGTTCTTC
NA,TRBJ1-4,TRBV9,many,CASSLSGQSEKLFF,TGTGCCAGCAGCCTCTCTGGACAGAGCGAAAAACTGTTTTTT
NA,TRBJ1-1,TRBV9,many,CASSAKGLGNTEAFF,TGTGCCAGCAGCGCCAAGGGGCTGGGGAACACTGAAGCTTTCTTT
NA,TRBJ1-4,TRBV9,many,CASSGGSGEKLFF,TGTGCCAGCAGCGGGGGCAGTGGGGAAAAACTGTTTTTT
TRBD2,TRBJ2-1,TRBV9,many,CASSARLAGDGEQFF,TGTGCCAGCAGCGCCCGACTAGCGGGGGACGGTGAGCAGTTCTTC
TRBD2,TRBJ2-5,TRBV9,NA,CASSVWVGTSQETQYF,TGTGCCAGCAGCGTATGGGTTGGGACTAGCCAGGAGACCCAGTACTTC
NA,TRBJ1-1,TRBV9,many,CASSAIAATEAFF,TGTGCCAGCAGCGCCATCGCGGCCACTGAAGCTTTCTTT
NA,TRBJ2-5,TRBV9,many,CASSVAPTGEETQYF,TGTGCCAGCAGCGTTGCGCCCACCGGGGAGGAGACCCAGTACTTC
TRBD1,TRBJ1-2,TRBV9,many,CASSLGQGQDYGYTF,TGTGCCAGCAGCTTGGGACAGGGTCAAGACTATGGCTACACCTTC
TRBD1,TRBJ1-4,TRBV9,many,CASSGRTGNEKLFF,TGTGCCAGCAGCGGTCGGACAGGGAATGAAAAACTGTTTTTT
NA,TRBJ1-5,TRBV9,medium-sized,CASSVGGDSNQPQHF,TGTGCCAGCAGCGTAGGAGGAGATAGCAATCAGCCCCAGCATTTT
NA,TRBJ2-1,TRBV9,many,CASSVGHGTSYNEQFF,TGTGCCAGCAGCGTCGGACACGGTACCTCCTACAATGAGCAGTTCTTC
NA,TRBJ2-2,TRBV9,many,CASSVVARPDTGELFF,TGTGCCAGCAGCGTAGTAGCAAGACCAGACACCGGGGAGCTGTTTTTT